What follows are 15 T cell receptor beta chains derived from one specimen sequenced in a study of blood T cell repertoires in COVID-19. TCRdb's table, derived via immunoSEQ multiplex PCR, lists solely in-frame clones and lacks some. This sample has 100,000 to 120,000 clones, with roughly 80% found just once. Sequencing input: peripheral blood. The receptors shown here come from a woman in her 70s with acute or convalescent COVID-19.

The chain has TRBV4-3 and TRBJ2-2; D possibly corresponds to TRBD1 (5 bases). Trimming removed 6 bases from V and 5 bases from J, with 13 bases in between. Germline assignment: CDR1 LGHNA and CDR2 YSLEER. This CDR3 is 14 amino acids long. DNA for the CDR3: TGCGCCAGCAGGGGCAGGGCGGATACCGGGGAGCTGTTTTTT. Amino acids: CASRGRADTGELFF.

The CDR3 sequence is CASSPQEGPVEAFF. CDR3 nucleotides: TGCGCCAGCAGCCCCCAAGAGGGCCCGGTGGAAGCTTTCTTT. The rearrangement uses TRBV4-3 and TRBJ1-1; D is uncertain. CDR3 length: 14 amino acids. Trimming cost V 4 bases and J 8 bases, with 17 bases left between them. Germline V lookup: CDR1 LGHNA, CDR2 YSLEER.

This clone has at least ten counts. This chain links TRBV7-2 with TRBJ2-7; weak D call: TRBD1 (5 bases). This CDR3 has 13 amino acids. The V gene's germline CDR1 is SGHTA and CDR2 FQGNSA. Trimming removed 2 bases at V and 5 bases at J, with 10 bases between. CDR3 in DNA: TGTGCCAGCAGCTTAATAGACAGACACGAGCAGTACTTC. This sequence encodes CASSLIDRHEQYF.

The CDR3: CASSSQTGSGYGYTF. DNA for the CDR3: TGTGCCAGCAGCAGCCAGACGGGGAGCGGCTATGGCTACACCTTC. V and J are TRBV3-1 (or the pseudogene TRBV3-2) and TRBJ1-2; D gene ambiguous. Per germline, CDR1 LGHDT and CDR2 YNNKEL (reference sequence). V gave up 5 bases and J gave up 4 bases, with 17 bases separating them. The CDR3 contains 15 residues.

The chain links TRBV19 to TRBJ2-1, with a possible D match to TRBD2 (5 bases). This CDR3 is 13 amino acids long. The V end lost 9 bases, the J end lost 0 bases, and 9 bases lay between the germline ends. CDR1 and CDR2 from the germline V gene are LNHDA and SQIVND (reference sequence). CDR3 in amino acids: CASTGISYNEQFF. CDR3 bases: TGTGCCAGCACCGGGATCTCCTACAATGAGCAGTTCTTC.

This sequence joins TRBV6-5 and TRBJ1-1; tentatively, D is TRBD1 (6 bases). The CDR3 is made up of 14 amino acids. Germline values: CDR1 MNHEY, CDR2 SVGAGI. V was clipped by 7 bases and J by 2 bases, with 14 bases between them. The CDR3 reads CASTLTGTNTEAFF. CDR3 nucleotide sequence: TGTGCCAGCACCCTGACAGGTACCAACACTGAAGCTTTCTTT.

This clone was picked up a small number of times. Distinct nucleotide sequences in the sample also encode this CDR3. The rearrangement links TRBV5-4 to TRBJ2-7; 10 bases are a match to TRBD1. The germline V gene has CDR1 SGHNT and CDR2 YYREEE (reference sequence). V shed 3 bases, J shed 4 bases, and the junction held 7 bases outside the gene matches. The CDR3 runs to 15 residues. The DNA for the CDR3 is TGTGCCAGCAGCTATGACAGGGGGCAGACGTACGAGCAGTACTTC. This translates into CASSYDRGQTYEQYF.

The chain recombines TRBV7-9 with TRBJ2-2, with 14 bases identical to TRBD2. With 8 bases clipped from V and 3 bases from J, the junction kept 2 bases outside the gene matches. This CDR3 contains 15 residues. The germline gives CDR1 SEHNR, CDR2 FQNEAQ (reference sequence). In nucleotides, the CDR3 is TGTGCCAGCCTGACTAGCGGGAGGGACACCGGGGAGCTGTTTTTT. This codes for CASLTSGRDTGELFF. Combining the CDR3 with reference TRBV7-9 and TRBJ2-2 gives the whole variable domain DTGVSQNPRHKITKRGQNVTFRCDPISEHNRLYWYRQTLGQGPEFLTYFQNEAQLEKSRLLSDRFSAERPKGSFSTLEIQRTEQGDSAMYLCASLTSGRDTGELFFGEGSRLTVL.

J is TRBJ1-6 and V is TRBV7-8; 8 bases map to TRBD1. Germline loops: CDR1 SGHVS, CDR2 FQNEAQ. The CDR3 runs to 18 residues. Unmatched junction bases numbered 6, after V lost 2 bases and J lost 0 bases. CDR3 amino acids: CASSLLGTGGSYNSPLHF. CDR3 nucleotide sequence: TGTGCCAGCAGCTTACTCGGGACAGGAGGCTCCTATAATTCACCCCTCCACTTT. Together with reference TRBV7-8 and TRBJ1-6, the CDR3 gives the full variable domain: GAGVSQSPRYKVAKRGQDVALRCDPISGHVSLFWYQQALGQGPEFLTYFQNEAQLDKSGLPSDRFFAERPEGSVSTLKIQRTQQEDSAVYLCASSLLGTGGSYNSPLHFGNGTRLTVT.

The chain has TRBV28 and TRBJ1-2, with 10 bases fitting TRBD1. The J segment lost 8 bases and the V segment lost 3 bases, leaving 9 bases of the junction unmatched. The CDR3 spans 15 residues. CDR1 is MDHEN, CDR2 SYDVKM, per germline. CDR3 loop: CASSFHRDRGEGYTF. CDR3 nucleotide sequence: TGTGCCAGCAGTTTCCACCGGGACAGGGGAGAGGGCTACACCTTC.

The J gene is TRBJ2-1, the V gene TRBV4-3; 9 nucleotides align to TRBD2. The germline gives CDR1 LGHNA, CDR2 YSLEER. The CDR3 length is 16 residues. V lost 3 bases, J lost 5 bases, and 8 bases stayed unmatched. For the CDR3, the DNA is TGCGCCAGCAGCCAGGTTGGAGCGGGGGGTCACAATGAGCAGTTCTTC. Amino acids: CASSQVGAGGHNEQFF.

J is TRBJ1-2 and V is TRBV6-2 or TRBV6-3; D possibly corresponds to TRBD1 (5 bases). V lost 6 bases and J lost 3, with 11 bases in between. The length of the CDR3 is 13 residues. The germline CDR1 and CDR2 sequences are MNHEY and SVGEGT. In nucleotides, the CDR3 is TGTGCCAGCAGCCCGGACAACTACTATGGCTACACCTTC. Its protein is CASSPDNYYGYTF.

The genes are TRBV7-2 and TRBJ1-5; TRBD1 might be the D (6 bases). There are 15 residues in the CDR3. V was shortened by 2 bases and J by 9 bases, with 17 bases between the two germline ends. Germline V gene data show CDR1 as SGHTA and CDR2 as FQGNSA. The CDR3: CASSLRGGDIAPQHF. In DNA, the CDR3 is TGTGCCAGCAGCTTAAGGGGGGGGGACATTGCGCCCCAGCATTTT.

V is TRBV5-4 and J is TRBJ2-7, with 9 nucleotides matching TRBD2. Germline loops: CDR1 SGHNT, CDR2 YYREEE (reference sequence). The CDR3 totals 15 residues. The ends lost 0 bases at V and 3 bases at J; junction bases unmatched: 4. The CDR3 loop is CASSLAAGGSYEQYF. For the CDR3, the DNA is TGTGCCAGCAGCTTGGCCGCGGGGGGGAGCTACGAGCAGTACTTC. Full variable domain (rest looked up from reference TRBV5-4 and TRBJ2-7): ETGVTQSPTHLIKTRGQQVTLRCSSQSGHNTVSWYQQALGQGPQFIFQYYREEENGRGNFPPRFSGLQFPNYSSELNVNALELDDSALYLCASSLAAGGSYEQYFGPGTRLTVT.

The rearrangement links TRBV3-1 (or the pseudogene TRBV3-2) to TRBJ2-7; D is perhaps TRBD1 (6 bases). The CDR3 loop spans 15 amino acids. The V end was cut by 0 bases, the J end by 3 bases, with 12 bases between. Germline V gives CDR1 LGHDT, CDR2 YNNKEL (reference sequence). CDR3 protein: CASSQEFRTVYEQYF. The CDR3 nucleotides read TGTGCCAGCAGCCAAGAATTTAGGACAGTCTACGAGCAGTACTTC.